The 6 T cell receptor beta chains below were found in one sample sequenced in a study of cytomegalovirus exposure and HLA in healthy donors. It was with 60 Vbeta and 13 Jbeta primers that the PCR ran. TCRdb's copy holds only in-frame clones and misses some; the assay was immunoSEQ multiplex PCR. The sample carries fewer than 110,000 clones, about 71% recorded once. The material sequenced was PBMCs. The receptors come from a woman aged 45-65 years in good health and CMV-seronegative.

The chain has TRBV11-2 and TRBJ2-3, with D perhaps matching TRBD2 (5 bases). Germline CDR1 and CDR2: SGHAT and FQNNGV. V was clipped by 0 bases and J by 4 bases, with 11 bases between them. CDR3 length: 15 residues. The CDR3 spells CASSLDLASADTQYF. The CDR3, as DNA: TGTGCCAGCAGCTTAGACCTAGCCAGTGCAGATACGCAGTATTTT.

The chain is built from TRBV7-9 and TRBJ1-2, with D possibly TRBD1 on 5 matching bases. Trimming took off 5 bases at V and 0 bases at J, with 16 bases between the two ends. Germline V lookup: CDR1 SEHNR, CDR2 FQNEAQ (reference sequence). This CDR3 spans 16 amino acids. The CDR3 DNA reads as TGTGCCAGCAGCCTCGGACATTCGACCCCTAACTATGGCTACACCTTC. It codes for CASSLGHSTPNYGYTF.

This chain connects TRBV4-1 to TRBJ1-1; D is uncertain. V lost 4 bases and J 1 base, leaving 10 bases between the germline ends. The CDR3 totals 14 residues. Germline V gene data show CDR1 as MGHRA and CDR2 as YSYEKL. CDR3 nucleotide sequence: TGCGCCAGCAGCCCTCCTCGAGAGAACACTGAAGCTTTCTTT. Translated, it gives CASSPPRENTEAFF.

The V and J genes are TRBV28 and TRBJ2-2; 11 nucleotides line up with TRBD2. Germline-derived CDR1 and CDR2 are MDHEN and SYDVKM. This CDR3 has 16 amino acids. The J segment lost 4 bases and the V segment lost 2 bases, leaving 3 bases of the junction unmatched. CDR3: CASSLPTSGGTGELFF. The CDR3 region has the DNA TGTGCCAGCAGTTTACCAACTAGCGGGGGCACCGGGGAGCTGTTTTTT.

This clone showed up just a few times. The chain carries TRBV29-1 and TRBJ1-1, with a weak D call TRBD1 (6 bases). Germline assignment: CDR1 SQVTM and CDR2 ANQGSEA. V gave up 2 bases and J gave up 8 bases, with 12 bases separating them. The length of the CDR3 is 12 residues. This chain's CDR3 is CSVERDKGEAFF. The CDR3 coding sequence is TGCAGCGTTGAACGGGACAAAGGGGAAGCTTTCTTT.

The gene calls are TRBV6-1 and TRBJ2-7; the D gene is possibly TRBD1 (5 bases). CDR3 length: 16 amino acids. Deletions cut 0 bases from V and 2 bases from J, with 14 bases between. CDR1 and CDR2 (germline): MNHNS, SASEGT. The CDR3 sequence is CASSEAFSGRAYEQYF. The CDR3 DNA reads TGTGCCAGCAGTGAAGCGTTTTCGGGCAGGGCCTACGAGCAGTACTTC.